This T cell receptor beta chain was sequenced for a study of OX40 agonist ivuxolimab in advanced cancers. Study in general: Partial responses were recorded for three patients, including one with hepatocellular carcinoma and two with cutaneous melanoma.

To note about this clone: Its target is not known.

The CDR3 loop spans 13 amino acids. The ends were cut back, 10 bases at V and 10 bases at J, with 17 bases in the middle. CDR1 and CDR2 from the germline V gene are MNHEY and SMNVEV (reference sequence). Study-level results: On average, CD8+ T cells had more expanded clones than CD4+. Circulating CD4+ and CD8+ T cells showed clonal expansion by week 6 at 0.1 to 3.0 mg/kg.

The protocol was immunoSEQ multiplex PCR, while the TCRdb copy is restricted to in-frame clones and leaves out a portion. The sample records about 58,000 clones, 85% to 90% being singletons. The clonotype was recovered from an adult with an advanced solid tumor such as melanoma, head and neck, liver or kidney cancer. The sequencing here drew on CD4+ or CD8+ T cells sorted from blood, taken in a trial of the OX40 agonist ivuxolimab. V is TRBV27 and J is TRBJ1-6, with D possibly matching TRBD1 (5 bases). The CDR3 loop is CATKRGEQSPLHF. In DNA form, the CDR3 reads TGTGCCACGAAGCGGGGGGAACAATCACCCCTCCACTTT.